The 9 T cell receptor beta chains reported below all come from one sample, sequenced in a study of blood T cells in healthy people across ages. A second PCR, run for about 6 to 11 cycles, used a sample-barcoded 5' primer plus a J-beta primer mix. TCRdb ran MiXCR on the 5' RACE reads and lists one entry per CDR3 protein. The top ten clones hold 2.5% to 3.5% of a sample with roughly 800,000 distinct CDR3 sequences, around 24% of them seen once. These data also featured in a second study, about T cells of mothers and their children.

Material: blood. These receptors all come from a boy younger than 18 in good health.

The chain combines TRBV6-2 or TRBV6-3 with TRBJ2-7; tentatively, D is TRBD1 (6 bases). Germline V gene data show CDR1 as MNHEY and CDR2 as SVGEGT. Deletions cut 8 bases from V and 11 bases from J, with 19 bases between. CDR3 length: 12 amino acids. CDR3 nucleotides: TGTGCCAGCTCACCTACCAGCGAGGGGGAGTACTTC. This translates into CASSPTSEGEYF.

The rearrangement links TRBV20-1 to TRBJ2-7; 12 nucleotides match TRBD2. The CDR3 is made up of 16 amino acids. Trimming removed 3 bases from V and 2 bases from J; junction bases left unmatched: 8. CDR1 and CDR2 (germline): DFQATT, SNEGSKA (reference sequence). CDR3 coding DNA: TGCAGTGCTAGCCCCCCTACTAGCGGGAGGACCTACGAGCAGTACTTC. Translating gives CSASPPTSGRTYEQYF.

This clonotype was detected only a few times. The chain recombines TRBV20-1 with TRBJ2-1, with D perhaps matching TRBD2 (6 bases). Germline V gene sequence: CDR1 DFQATT, CDR2 SNEGSKA (reference sequence). CDR3 length: 14 amino acids. CDR3 region: CSAPRGSGVPEQFF. In DNA, the CDR3 is TGCAGCGCCCCTCGTGGGTCGGGGGTCCCTGAGCAGTTCTTC.

The rearrangement uses TRBV29-1 and TRBJ2-6; D is perhaps TRBD1 (6 bases). CDR1 and CDR2 from the germline V gene are SQVTM and ANQGSEA. CDR3 length equals 14 residues. The CDR3 spells CSSLGASGANVLTF. The CDR3 coding sequence is TGCAGTTCCCTGGGGGCCTCTGGGGCCAACGTCCTGACTTTC.

The chain recombines TRBV27 with TRBJ1-2, with 8 bases matching TRBD1. This CDR3 has 14 residues. Per germline, CDR1 MNHEY and CDR2 SMNVEV (reference sequence). V lost 4 bases and J lost 8; bases outside the gene matches: 9. The CDR3 region has the DNA TGTGCCAGCAGTTCGAGTCAGGGGGCGGCGGGCTACACCTTC. This gives the protein CASSSSQGAAGYTF.

J is TRBJ1-1 and V is TRBV5-1; TRBD1 matches at 7 bases. J lost 1 base, V lost 5 bases, and 11 bases had no gene match. The V gene's germline CDR1 is SGHRS and CDR2 YFSETQ. CDR3 length: 16 amino acids. CDR3 bases: TGCGCCAGCAGTTCCGGGACAGCGAGGACGAACACTGAAGCTTTCTTT. It is translated as CASSSGTARTNTEAFF.

This clonotype was detected many times. The CDR3 bases are TGTGCCAGCAGCGGGTCGGCGGGGGGGGCCTACGAGCAGTACTTC. Translated, it gives CASSGSAGGAYEQYF. The chain uses TRBV9 and TRBJ2-7; 9 bases match TRBD2. With V trimmed by 3 bases and J by 2 bases, 6 bases remained unmatched. The germline gives CDR1 SGDLS, CDR2 YYNGEE. The CDR3 contains 15 residues.

This chain joins TRBV20-1 and TRBJ2-1; 9 bases are a match to TRBD1. Germline trimming cut 0 bases from V and 4 bases from J; bases unmatched to any gene: 13. This CDR3 has 18 amino acids. Germline CDR1 and CDR2: DFQATT and SNEGSKA (reference sequence). Here the CDR3 reads CSARDAWDREGRYNEQFF. Here the CDR3 DNA reads TGCAGTGCTAGAGACGCTTGGGACAGGGAAGGTCGTTACAATGAGCAGTTCTTC.

The V gene is TRBV5-1, the J gene TRBJ2-3, with D maybe TRBD2 (6 bases). Germline V lookup: CDR1 SGHRS, CDR2 YFSETQ. V was cut by 4 bases and J by 1 base, with 16 bases left in between. The CDR3 loop spans 16 amino acids. This CDR3 reads CASSVPERAGTDTQYF. The CDR3 bases are TGCGCCAGCAGCGTACCCGAGCGGGCCGGCACAGATACGCAGTATTTT.